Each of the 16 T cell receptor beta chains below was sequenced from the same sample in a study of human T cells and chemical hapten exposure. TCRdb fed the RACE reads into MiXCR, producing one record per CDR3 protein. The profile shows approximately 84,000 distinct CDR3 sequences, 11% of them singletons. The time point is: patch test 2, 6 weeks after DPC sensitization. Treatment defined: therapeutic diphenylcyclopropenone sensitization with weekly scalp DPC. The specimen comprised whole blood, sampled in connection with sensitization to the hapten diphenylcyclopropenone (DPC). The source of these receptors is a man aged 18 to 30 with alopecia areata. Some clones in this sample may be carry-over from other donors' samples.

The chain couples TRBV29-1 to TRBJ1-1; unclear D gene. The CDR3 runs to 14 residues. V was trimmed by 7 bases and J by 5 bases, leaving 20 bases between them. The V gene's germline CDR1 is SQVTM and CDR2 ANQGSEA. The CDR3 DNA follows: TGCAGCGGCCGGTCACTAAGTTCCCAAACTGAAGCTTTCTTT. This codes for CSGRSLSSQTEAFF.

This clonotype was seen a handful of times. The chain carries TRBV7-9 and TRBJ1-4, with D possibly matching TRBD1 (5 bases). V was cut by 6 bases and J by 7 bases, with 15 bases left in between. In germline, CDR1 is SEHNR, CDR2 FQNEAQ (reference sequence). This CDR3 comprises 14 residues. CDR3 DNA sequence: TGTGCCAGCAGTGGAAGGGGAACGGGTGAAAAACTGTTTTTT. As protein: CASSGRGTGEKLFF.

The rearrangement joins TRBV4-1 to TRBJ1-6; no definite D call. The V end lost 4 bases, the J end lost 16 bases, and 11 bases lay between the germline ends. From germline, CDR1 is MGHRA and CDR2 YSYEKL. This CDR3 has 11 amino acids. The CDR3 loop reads CASSRASYLHF. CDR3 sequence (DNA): TGCGCCAGCAGCCGAGCCTCCTATCTCCACTTT.

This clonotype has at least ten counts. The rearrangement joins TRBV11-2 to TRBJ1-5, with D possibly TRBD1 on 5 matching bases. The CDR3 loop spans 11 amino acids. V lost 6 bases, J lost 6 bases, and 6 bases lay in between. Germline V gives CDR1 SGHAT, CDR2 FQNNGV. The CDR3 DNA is TGTGCCAGCAGTGGGACTCAGCCCCAGCATTTT. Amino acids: CASSGTQPQHF.

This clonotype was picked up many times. The CDR3 bases are TGTGCCAGCAGCTTTAGCACAGGGACTTACACAGATACGCAGTATTTT. Amino acid sequence: CASSFSTGTYTDTQYF. The V gene is TRBV7-2, the J gene TRBJ2-3, with D perhaps given as TRBD1 or TRBD2 (6 bases each). V was cut by 3 bases and J by 2 bases, with 15 bases left in between. There are 16 residues in the CDR3. Germline loops: CDR1 SGHTA, CDR2 FQGNSA.

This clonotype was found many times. The DNA for the CDR3 is TGCGCCAGCAGCCAACCCAGACAGGGTCTGGAAGCTTTCTTT. It yields the protein CASSQPRQGLEAFF. The V and J genes are TRBV4-1 and TRBJ1-1; 7 positions agree with TRBD1. The V segment lost 2 bases and the J segment 8 bases; nucleotides outside the gene matches: 8. The CDR3 loop spans 14 amino acids. In germline, CDR1 is MGHRA, CDR2 YSYEKL.

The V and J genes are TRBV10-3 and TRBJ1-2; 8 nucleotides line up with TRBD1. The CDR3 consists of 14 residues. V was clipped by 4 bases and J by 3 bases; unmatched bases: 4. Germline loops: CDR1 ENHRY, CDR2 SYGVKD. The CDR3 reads CAISGSTGDYGYTF. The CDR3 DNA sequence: TGTGCCATCAGTGGATCGACAGGGGACTATGGCTACACCTTC.

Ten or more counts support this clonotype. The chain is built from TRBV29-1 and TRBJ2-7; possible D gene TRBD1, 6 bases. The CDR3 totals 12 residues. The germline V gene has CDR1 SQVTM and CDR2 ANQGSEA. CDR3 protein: CSARQAGYEQYV. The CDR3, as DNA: TGCAGTGCCCGACAGGCAGGATACGAGCAGTACGTC.

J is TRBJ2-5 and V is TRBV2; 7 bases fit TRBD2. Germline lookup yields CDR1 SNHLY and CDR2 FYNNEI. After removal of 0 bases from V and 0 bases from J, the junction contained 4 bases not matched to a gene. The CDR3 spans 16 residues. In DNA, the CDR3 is TGTGCCAGCAGTGAAGCCGGCGCGGGGGACCAAGAGACCCAGTACTTC. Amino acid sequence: CASSEAGAGDQETQYF.

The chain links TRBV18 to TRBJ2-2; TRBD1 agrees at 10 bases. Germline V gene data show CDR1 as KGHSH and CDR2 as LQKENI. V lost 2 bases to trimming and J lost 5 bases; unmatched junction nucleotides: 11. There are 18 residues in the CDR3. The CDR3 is CASSPTGTGAWRTGELFF. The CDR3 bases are TGTGCCAGCTCACCAACCGGGACAGGGGCCTGGAGGACCGGGGAGCTGTTTTTT.

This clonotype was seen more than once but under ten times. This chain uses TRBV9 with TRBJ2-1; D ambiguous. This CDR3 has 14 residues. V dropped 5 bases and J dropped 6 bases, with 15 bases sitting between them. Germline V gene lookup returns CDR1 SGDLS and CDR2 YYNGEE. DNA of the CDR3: TGTGCCAGCAGAGCCGATCCAATGAGCAATGAGCAGTTCTTC. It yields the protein CASRADPMSNEQFF.

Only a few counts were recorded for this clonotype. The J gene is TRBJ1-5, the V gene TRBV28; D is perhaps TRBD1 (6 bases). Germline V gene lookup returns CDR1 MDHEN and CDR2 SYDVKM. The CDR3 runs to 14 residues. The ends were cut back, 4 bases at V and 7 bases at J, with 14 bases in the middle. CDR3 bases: TGTGCCAGCAGTTGGGGGGCGATCGGACAGCCCCAGCATTTT. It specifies CASSWGAIGQPQHF.

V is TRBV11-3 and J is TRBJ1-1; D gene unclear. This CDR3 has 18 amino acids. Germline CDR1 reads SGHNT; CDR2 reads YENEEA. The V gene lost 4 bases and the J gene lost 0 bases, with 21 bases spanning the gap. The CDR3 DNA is TGTGCCAGCAGCTCGAACCCCACAGATTCCCTTATGAACACTGAAGCTTTCTTT. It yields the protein CASSSNPTDSLMNTEAFF.

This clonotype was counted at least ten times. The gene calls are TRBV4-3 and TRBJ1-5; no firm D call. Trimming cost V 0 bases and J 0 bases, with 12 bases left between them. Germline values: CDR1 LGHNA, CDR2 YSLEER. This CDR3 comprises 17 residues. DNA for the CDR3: TGCGCCAGCAGCCAAGATCGAGTCTACCGTAGCAATCAGCCCCAGCATTTT. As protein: CASSQDRVYRSNQPQHF.

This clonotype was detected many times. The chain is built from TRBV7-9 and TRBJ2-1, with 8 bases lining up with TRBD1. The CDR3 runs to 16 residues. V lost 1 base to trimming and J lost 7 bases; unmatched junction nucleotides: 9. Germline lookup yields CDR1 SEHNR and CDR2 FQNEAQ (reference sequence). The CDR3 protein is CASSLVGQGLGNEQFF. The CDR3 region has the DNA TGTGCCAGCAGCTTAGTTGGACAGGGACTGGGTAATGAGCAGTTCTTC.

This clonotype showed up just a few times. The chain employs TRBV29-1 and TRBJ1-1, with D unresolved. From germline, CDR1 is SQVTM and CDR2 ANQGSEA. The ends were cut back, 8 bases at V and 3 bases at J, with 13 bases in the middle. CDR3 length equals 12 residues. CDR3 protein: CSPYTVDTEAFF. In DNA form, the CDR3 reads TGCAGCCCCTACACAGTGGACACTGAAGCTTTCTTT.